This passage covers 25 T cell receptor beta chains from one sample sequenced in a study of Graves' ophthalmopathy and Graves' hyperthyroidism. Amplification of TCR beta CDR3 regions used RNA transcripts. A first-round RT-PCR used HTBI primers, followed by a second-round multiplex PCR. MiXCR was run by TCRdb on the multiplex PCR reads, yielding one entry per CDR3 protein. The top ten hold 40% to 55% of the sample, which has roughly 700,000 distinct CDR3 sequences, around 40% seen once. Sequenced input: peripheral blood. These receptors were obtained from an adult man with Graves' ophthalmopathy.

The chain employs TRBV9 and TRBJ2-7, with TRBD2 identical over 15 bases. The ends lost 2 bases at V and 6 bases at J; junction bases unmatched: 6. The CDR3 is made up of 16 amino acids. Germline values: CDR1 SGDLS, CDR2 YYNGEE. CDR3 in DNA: TGTGCCAGCAGCGTCGGACTAGCGGGAGGGCCGGTCGAGCAGTACTTC. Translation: CASSVGLAGGPVEQYF.

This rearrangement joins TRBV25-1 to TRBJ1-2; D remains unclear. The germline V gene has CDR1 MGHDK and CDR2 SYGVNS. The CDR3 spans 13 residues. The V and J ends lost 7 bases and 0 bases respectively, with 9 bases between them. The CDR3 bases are TGTGCCAGCATGACAAATACTAACTATGGCTACACCTTC. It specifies CASMTNTNYGYTF.

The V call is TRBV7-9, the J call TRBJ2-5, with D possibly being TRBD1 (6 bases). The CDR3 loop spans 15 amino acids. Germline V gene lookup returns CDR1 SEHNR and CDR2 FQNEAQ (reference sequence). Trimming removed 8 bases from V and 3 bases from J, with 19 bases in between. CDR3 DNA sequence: TGTGCCAGCGTGACCCCCGGGACAAGAAAAGAGACCCAGTACTTC. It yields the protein CASVTPGTRKETQYF.

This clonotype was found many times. CDR3 sequence (DNA): TGTGCCAGCAGCTTATCCCGCTCTGGGGCCAACGTCCTGACTTTC. Amino acids: CASSLSRSGANVLTF. The gene calls are TRBV11-2 and TRBJ2-6; D not certain. Trimming stripped 2 bases from V and 0 bases from J, with 5 bases between. This CDR3 spans 15 amino acids. CDR1 and CDR2 (germline): SGHAT, FQNNGV.

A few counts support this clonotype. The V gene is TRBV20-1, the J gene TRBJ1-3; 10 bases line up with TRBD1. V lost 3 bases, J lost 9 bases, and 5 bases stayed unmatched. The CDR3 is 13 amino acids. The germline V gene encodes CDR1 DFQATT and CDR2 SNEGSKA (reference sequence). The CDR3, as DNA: TGCAGTGCTAGGGACAGGGGGAACCCCACCATATATTTT. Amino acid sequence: CSARDRGNPTIYF.

The CDR3 region has the DNA TGCAGCGGCGGACAGGGATATGGCTACACCTTC. This sequence encodes CSGGQGYGYTF. V gene TRBV20-1 combines with J gene TRBJ1-2, with TRBD1 matching 8 bases. Germline V gives CDR1 DFQATT, CDR2 SNEGSKA (reference sequence). This CDR3 comprises 11 residues.

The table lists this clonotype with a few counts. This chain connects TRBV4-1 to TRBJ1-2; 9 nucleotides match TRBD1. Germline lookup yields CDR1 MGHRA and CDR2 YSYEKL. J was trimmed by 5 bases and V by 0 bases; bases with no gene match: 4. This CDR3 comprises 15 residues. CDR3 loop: CASSQDRTGVYGYTF. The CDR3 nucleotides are TGCGCCAGCAGCCAAGATCGGACAGGGGTTTATGGCTACACCTTC.

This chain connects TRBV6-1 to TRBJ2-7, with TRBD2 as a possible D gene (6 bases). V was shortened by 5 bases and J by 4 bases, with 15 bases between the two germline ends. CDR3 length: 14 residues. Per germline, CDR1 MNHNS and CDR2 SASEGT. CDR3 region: CASSYSGERYEQYF. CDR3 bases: TGTGCCAGCAGTTACTCGGGGGAGAGGTACGAGCAGTACTTC.

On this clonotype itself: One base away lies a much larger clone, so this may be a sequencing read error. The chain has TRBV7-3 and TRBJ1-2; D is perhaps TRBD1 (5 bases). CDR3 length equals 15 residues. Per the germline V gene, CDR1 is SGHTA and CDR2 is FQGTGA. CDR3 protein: CASSLRRAPDYGYAF. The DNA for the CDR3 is TGTGCCAGCAGCTTACGCAGGGCCCCGGACTATGGCTACGCCTTC.

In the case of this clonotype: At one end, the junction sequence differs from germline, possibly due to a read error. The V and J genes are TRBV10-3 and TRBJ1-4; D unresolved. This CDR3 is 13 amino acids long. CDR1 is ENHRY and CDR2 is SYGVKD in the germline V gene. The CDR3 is CASSDLGSGKLFF. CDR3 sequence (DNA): TGTGCCAGCAGTGACTTGGGCTCTGGAAAACTGTTTTTT.

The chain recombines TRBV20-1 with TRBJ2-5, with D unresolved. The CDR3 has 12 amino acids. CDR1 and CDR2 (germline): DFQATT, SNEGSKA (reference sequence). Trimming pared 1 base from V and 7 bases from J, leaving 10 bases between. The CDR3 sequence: CSARVGFGTQYF. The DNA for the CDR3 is TGCAGTGCTAGAGTGGGTTTTGGGACCCAGTACTTC.

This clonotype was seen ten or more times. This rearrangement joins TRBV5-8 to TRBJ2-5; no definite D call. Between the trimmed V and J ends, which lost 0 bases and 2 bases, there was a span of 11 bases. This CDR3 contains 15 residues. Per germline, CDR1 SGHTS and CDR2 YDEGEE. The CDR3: CASSLVSAAQETQYF. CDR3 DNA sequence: TGTGCCAGCAGCTTGGTCTCCGCAGCACAAGAGACCCAGTACTTC.

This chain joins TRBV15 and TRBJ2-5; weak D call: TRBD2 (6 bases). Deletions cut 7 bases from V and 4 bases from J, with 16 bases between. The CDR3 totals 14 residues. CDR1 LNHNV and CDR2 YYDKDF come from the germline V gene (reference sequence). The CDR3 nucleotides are TGTGCCACCAAAGTGACGCAGGGAGGAGAGACCCAGTACTTC. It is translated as CATKVTQGGETQYF.

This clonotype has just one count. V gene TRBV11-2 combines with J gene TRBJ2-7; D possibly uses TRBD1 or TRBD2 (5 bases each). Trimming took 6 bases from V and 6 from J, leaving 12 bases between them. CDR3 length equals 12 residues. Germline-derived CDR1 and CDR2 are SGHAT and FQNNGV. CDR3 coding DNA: TGTGCCAGCAGAGAGGGGCTTAGCGAGCAGTACTTC. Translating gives CASREGLSEQYF.

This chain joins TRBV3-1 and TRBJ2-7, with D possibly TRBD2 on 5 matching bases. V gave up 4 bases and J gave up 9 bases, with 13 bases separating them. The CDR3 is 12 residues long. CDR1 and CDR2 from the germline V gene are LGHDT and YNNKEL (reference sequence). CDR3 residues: CASSPEGGGQYF. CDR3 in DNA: TGTGCCAGCAGCCCCGAGGGTGGCGGGCAGTACTTC.

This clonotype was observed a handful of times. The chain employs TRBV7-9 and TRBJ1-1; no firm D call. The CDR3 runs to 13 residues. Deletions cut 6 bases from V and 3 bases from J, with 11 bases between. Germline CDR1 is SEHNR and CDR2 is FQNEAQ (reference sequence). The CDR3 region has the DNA TGTGCCAGCAGTTCCCTAGTTGACACTGAAGCTTTCTTT. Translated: CASSSLVDTEAFF.

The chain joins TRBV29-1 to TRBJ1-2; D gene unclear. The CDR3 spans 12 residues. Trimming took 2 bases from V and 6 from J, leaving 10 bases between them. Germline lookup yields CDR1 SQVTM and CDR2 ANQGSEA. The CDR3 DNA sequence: TGCAGCGTTGAAACCGCGGGCGATGGCTACACCTTC. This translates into CSVETAGDGYTF.

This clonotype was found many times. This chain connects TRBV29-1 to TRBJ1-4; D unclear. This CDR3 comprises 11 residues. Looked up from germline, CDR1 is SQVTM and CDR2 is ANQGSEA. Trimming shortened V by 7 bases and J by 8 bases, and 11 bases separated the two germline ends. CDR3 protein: CSGTSGEKLFF. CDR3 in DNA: TGCAGCGGTACCAGTGGGGAAAAACTGTTTTTT.

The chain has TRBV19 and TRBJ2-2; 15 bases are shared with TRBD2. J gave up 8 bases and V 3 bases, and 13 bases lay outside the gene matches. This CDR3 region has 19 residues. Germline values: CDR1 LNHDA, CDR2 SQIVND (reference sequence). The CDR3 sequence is CASSIGRPGLAGGSGELFF. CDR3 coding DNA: TGTGCCAGTAGTATCGGTCGTCCGGGACTAGCGGGGGGAAGTGGGGAGCTGTTTTTT.

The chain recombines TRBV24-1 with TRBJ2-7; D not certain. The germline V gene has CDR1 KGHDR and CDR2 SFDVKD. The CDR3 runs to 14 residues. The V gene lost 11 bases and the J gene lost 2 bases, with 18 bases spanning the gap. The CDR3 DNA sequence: TGTGCCATATCCCATAGGTCCCTTACCTACGAGCAGTACTTC. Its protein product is CAISHRSLTYEQYF.

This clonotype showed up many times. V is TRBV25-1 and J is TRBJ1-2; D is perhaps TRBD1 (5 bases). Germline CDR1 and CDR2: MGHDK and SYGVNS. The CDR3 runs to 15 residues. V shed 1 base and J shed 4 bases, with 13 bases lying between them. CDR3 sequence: CASSEFGGESYGYTF. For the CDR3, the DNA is TGTGCCAGCAGTGAATTCGGGGGGGAGAGCTATGGCTACACCTTC.

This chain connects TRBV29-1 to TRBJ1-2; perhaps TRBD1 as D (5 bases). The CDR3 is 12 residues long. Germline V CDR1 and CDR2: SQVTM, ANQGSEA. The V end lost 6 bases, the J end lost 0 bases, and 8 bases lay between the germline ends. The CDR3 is CSVATANYGYTF. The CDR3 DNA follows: TGCAGCGTAGCGACAGCTAACTATGGCTACACCTTC.

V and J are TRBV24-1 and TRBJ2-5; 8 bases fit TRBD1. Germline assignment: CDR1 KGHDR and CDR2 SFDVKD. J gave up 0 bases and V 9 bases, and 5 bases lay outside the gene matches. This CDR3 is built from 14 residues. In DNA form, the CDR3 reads TGTGCCACCCAGACAGGGGCGGACCAAGAGACCCAGTACTTC. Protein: CATQTGADQETQYF.

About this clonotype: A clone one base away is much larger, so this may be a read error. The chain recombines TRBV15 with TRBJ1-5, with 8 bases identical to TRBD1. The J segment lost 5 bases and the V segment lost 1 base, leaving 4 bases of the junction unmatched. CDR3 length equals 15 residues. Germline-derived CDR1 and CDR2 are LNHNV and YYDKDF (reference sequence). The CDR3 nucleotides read TGTGCCACCAGCAGAGGACAGGGGTGGGATCAGCCCCAGCATTTT. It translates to CATSRGQGWDQPQHF.

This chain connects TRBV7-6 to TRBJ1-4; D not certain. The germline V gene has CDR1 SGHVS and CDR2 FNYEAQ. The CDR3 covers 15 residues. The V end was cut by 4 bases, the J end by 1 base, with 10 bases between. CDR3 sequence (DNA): TGTGCCAGCAGCTCTAACAAGGGAACTAATGAAAAACTGTTTTTT. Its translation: CASSSNKGTNEKLFF.